The TCR beta chain under discussion was sequenced for a study of blood T cell repertoires in COVID-19. Whole-study context: PBMCs, B-cell-depleted T cells, or T cells provided the cDNA or gDNA that made up the material.

The germline V gene encodes CDR1 SEHNR and CDR2 FQNEAQ (reference sequence). V was clipped by 4 bases and J by 5 bases, with 25 bases between them. The CDR3 is made up of 18 amino acids. Data came from immunoSEQ multiplex PCR; TCRdb stores just in-frame clones and leaves some out. The data contain 250,000 to 350,000 clones, under 90% of them singletons. Seattle enrolled patients during active infection and tracked them longitudinally. Sequencing was done on a sample of peripheral blood. This TCR was recovered from a woman in her 30s with COVID-19, enrolled during active disease. J is TRBJ2-3 and V is TRBV7-9, with unresolved D. The CDR3 is CASSSHLPVVADRDTQYF. Written as DNA, the CDR3 is TGTGCCAGCAGCTCACATCTCCCGGTGGTAGCAGACCGAGATACGCAGTATTTT. Based on the CDR3 plus reference TRBV7-9 and TRBJ2-3, the full variable domain is DTGVSQNPRHKITKRGQNVTFRCDPISEHNRLYWYRQTLGQGPEFLTYFQNEAQLEKSRLLSDRFSAERPKGSFSTLEIQRTEQGDSAMYLCASSSHLPVVADRDTQYFGPGTRLTVL.